The 8 T cell receptor beta chains in this list originate from one sample, sequenced in a study of T cell changes during pregnancy in multiple sclerosis. Some clones are missing from TCRdb's copy, which holds only in-frame ones; the method was immunoSEQ multiplex PCR. The sample shows about 49,000 clones, 90% of them seen only once. The sample here was peripheral blood, taken after pregnancy. The origin of the receptors is a female donor in good health, enrolled as a control in a pregnancy study.

DNA of the CDR3: TGTGCCAGCAGTGCCACGACACCGACCACTGAAGCTTTCTTT. Its translation is CASSATTPTTEAFF. The chain is built from TRBV6-4 and TRBJ1-1; the D is unclear. CDR3 size: 14 residues. Trimming left V 4 bases short and J 4 bases short, with 13 bases between. In germline, CDR1 is MRHNA, CDR2 SNTAGT.

The chain uses TRBV9 and TRBJ1-1; 9 bases align to TRBD1. This CDR3 region has 15 residues. Germline CDR1 is SGDLS and CDR2 is YYNGEE. Losses at the gene ends were 4 bases for V and 5 bases for J; bases not matched to a gene: 9. CDR3 coding DNA: TGTGCCAGCAGCTTAAGGACAGGGGTAGGGACTGAAGCTTTCTTT. Its translation is CASSLRTGVGTEAFF.

The chain has TRBV10-1 and TRBJ2-7; TRBD1 agrees at 9 bases. With V trimmed by 4 bases and J by 2 bases, 3 bases remained unmatched. Germline CDR1 and CDR2: WNHNN and SYGVQD (reference sequence). This CDR3 region has 14 residues. Here the CDR3 DNA reads TGCGCCAGCAGTGCGGGACAGGGTCCCTACGAGCAGTACTTC. This sequence encodes CASSAGQGPYEQYF.

The chain carries TRBV21-1 and TRBJ2-1; no check of the table's D call, TRBD2, against the DNA was made. TRBV21-1 is a pseudogene locus. The CDR3 covers 20 residues. This CDR3 is CASSKEEAGGVRGTLNEQFF. Here the CDR3 DNA reads TGTGCCAGCAGCAAAGAGGAGGCCGGGGGGGTCAGGGGGACCCTAAATGAGCAGTTCTTC.

The chain couples TRBV27 to TRBJ2-7; 8 nucleotides align to TRBD1. The V and J ends lost 3 bases and 6 bases, in that order; junction bases with no gene match: 7. The CDR3 consists of 14 residues. CDR1 MNHEY and CDR2 SMNVEV come from the germline V gene (reference sequence). In DNA form, the CDR3 reads TGTGCCAGCAGTTTTCCCGGACAGGGCTCCGAGCAGTACTTC. This encodes CASSFPGQGSEQYF.

V usage is TRBV15 and J usage is TRBJ2-1; tentatively, D is TRBD2 (6 bases). CDR1 and CDR2 (germline): LNHNV, YYDKDF (reference sequence). The CDR3 totals 19 residues. Trimming took off 0 bases at V and 3 bases at J, with 21 bases between the two ends. The CDR3 DNA reads as TGTGCCACCAGCAGAGATTTCCCACGGGTGGGGGGACGCTACAATGAGCAGTTCTTC. Translated: CATSRDFPRVGGRYNEQFF.

The CDR3 coding sequence is TGCGCCAGCAGCTTCGGGGGGGACCCGTCCTATAATTCACCCCTCCACTTT. Its translation: CASSFGGDPSYNSPLHF. This chain uses TRBV5-1 with TRBJ1-6; D is perhaps TRBD1 (5 bases). Germline-derived CDR1 and CDR2 are SGHRS and YFSETQ. V lost 2 bases to trimming and J lost 1 base, with 13 bases between them. This CDR3 is built from 17 residues.

The chain has TRBV11-2 and TRBJ2-7, with D possibly being TRBD1 (6 bases). CDR1 SGHAT and CDR2 FQNNGV come from the germline V gene. The CDR3 runs to 16 residues. The V end was cut by 1 base, the J end by 5 bases, with 18 bases between. CDR3 DNA sequence: TGTGCCAGCAGCTTAGGACTCAGGGGTGGGGGCCACGAGCAGTACTTC. Translation gives CASSLGLRGGGHEQYF.